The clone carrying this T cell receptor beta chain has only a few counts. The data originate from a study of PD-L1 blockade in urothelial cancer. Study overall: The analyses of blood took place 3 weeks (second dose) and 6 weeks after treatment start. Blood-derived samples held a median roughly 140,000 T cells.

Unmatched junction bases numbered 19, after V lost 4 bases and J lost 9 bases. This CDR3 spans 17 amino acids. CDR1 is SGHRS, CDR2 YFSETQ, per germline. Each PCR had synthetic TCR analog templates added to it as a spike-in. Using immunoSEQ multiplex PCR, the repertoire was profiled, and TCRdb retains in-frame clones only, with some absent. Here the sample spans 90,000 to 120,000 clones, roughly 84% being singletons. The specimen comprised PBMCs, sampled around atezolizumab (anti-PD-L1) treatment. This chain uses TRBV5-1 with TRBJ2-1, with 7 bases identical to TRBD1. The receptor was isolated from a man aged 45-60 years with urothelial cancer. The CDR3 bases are TGCGCCAGCAGCCTACAACCCGGGACAGCGACGGTAGGTGAGCAGTTCTTC. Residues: CASSLQPGTATVGEQFF.